These 20 T cell receptor beta chains share one sample of origin, sequenced in a study of siplizumab effects on memory and regulatory T cells. Sequencing was performed with immunoSEQ multiplex PCR; in TCRdb, only in-frame clones are kept and a portion is missing. There are approximately 100,000 clones in the sample; roughly 91% occur only once, and around 12% lies in the top ten. What was sequenced was non-Treg CD4+ T cells sorted from blood. These receptors were collected from a human donor in good health.

J is TRBJ2-7 and V is TRBV28; D may be TRBD1 (6 bases). Germline V CDR1 and CDR2: MDHEN, SYDVKM. The CDR3 has 13 amino acids. Trimming pared 5 bases from V and 5 bases from J, leaving 13 bases between. This CDR3 is CASSLQGFNEQYF. The DNA for the CDR3 is TGTGCCAGCAGTCTACAGGGATTCAACGAGCAGTACTTC.

This clone was observed once. Here the CDR3 reads CASSPPGSGAPLHF. CDR3 nucleotide sequence: TGTGCCAGCAGCCCCCCGGGGAGTGGAGCACCCCTCCACTTT. The chain recombines TRBV7-9 with TRBJ1-6, with D hard to call. In germline, CDR1 is SEHNR, CDR2 FQNEAQ (reference sequence). Deletions cut 5 bases from V and 11 bases from J, with 16 bases between. This CDR3 spans 14 amino acids.

CDR3 region: CASSYYSANEQFF. CDR3 nucleotide sequence: TGTGCCAGCAGTTACTACTCGGCCAATGAGCAGTTCTTC. The rearrangement joins TRBV6-5 to TRBJ2-1; unclear D gene. The CDR3 loop spans 13 amino acids. The germline V and J ends were trimmed by 1 base and 6 bases, with 7 bases remaining between them. Germline V lookup: CDR1 MNHEY, CDR2 SVGAGI.

This chain uses TRBV21-1 with TRBJ2-7; the table assigns TRBD2, which was not confirmed against the DNA. TRBV21-1 is deemed a pseudogene. This CDR3 region has 18 residues. The CDR3 DNA sequence: TGTGCCAGCAGCAAGGCTAGCGGGAGGGTCCGAAGCTCCTACGAGCAGTACTTC. It yields the protein CASSKASGRVRSSYEQYF.

This chain connects TRBV5-5 to TRBJ1-4, with TRBD1 as a possible D gene (6 bases). V was pared by 9 bases and J by 4 bases, with 22 bases between. The CDR3 is 16 residues long. Per the germline V gene, CDR1 is SGHKS and CDR2 is YYEKEE (reference sequence). Here the CDR3 reads CATQGGGGIGNEKLFF. CDR3 nucleotide sequence: TGTGCCACCCAAGGAGGGGGGGGCATCGGTAATGAAAAACTGTTTTTT. Filled out from reference TRBV5-5 and TRBJ1-4, the complete variable domain reads DAGVTQSPTHLIKTRGQQVTLRCSPISGHKSVSWYQQVLGQGPQFIFQYYEKEERGRGNFPDRFSARQFPNYSSELNVNALLLGDSALYLCATQGGGGIGNEKLFFGSGTQLSVL.

This chain links TRBV6-1 with TRBJ2-7; 11 nucleotides agree with TRBD2. CDR1 and CDR2 from the germline V gene are MNHNS and SASEGT. CDR3 length: 14 residues. Unmatched junction bases numbered 11, after V lost 9 bases and J lost 7 bases. The DNA for the CDR3 is TGTGCCAGTCGAATAGCGGGAGGGCCGCGGGAGCAGTACTTC. This translates into CASRIAGGPREQYF.

The chain recombines TRBV19 with TRBJ1-6; D perhaps matches TRBD1 (5 bases). V gave up 6 bases and J gave up 4 bases, with 13 bases separating them. Germline CDR1 reads LNHDA; CDR2 reads SQIVND (reference sequence). The CDR3 is 15 residues long. CDR3 loop: CASRGEDGYNSPLHF. CDR3 bases: TGTGCCAGTAGGGGGGAAGACGGGTATAATTCACCCCTCCACTTT.

This clone was found once. The rearrangement joins TRBV6-5 to TRBJ1-2; D may be TRBD1 (5 bases). V lost 6 bases and J lost 4, with 18 bases in between. CDR3 length: 15 amino acids. CDR1 and CDR2 from the germline V gene are MNHEY and SVGAGI. CDR3 DNA: TGTGCCAGCAGCCCCATGGTAGGGACGGGCTATGGCTACACCTTC. It specifies CASSPMVGTGYGYTF.

This rearrangement joins TRBV10-1 to TRBJ1-1; D unclear. The length of the CDR3 is 13 residues. V lost 6 bases and J lost 1, with 9 bases in between. The germline CDR1 and CDR2 sequences are WNHNN and SYGVQD (reference sequence). The CDR3 sequence is CASSRTQNTEAFF. The CDR3 nucleotides are TGCGCCAGCAGCCGAACACAGAACACTGAAGCTTTCTTT.

This clone has just one count. This rearrangement joins TRBV6-5 to TRBJ2-5, with 8 bases fitting TRBD2. CDR1 and CDR2 from the germline V gene are MNHEY and SVGAGI. This CDR3 has 14 amino acids. With V trimmed by 4 bases and J by 5 bases, 6 bases remained unmatched. The CDR3 region is CASSSREGLETQYF. For the CDR3, the DNA is TGTGCCAGCAGTTCCCGGGAGGGCCTCGAGACCCAGTACTTC.

This rearrangement joins TRBV11-1 to TRBJ2-3; TRBD2 aligns across 8 bases. Germline V lookup: CDR1 SGHAT, CDR2 FQDESV (reference sequence). The CDR3 is 16 residues long. J lost 4 bases, V lost 3 bases, and 9 bases had no gene match. The CDR3 nucleotides are TGTGCCAGCAGCTTGGGGACTAGTCGTTTAGCAGATACGCAGTATTTT. It specifies CASSLGTSRLADTQYF.

The chain recombines TRBV19 with TRBJ1-1; D is perhaps TRBD1 (5 bases). The ends were cut back, 6 bases at V and 4 bases at J, with 12 bases in the middle. Germline lookup yields CDR1 LNHDA and CDR2 SQIVND (reference sequence). The CDR3 is 13 amino acids. CDR3 in amino acids: CASSRDPSTEAFF. The CDR3 nucleotides read TGTGCCAGTAGCAGGGACCCGAGCACTGAAGCTTTCTTT.

This chain uses TRBV5-1 with TRBJ1-2, with 11 bases matching TRBD1. V shed 2 bases, J shed 7 bases, and the junction held 4 bases outside the gene matches. This CDR3 region has 14 residues. The germline CDR1 and CDR2 sequences are SGHRS and YFSETQ. CDR3 amino acids: CASSFGQGAGGYTF. The CDR3 DNA follows: TGCGCCAGCAGCTTCGGACAGGGGGCGGGTGGCTACACCTTC.

The chain carries TRBV19 and TRBJ1-3, with D possibly matching TRBD1 (5 bases). The V gene's germline CDR1 is LNHDA and CDR2 SQIVND (reference sequence). This CDR3 is 15 amino acids long. V was clipped by 6 bases and J by 0 bases, with 12 bases between them. In nucleotides, the CDR3 is TGTGCCAGTAGGACGACAGTCAACTCTGGAAACACCATATATTTT. Translating it yields CASRTTVNSGNTIYF. The whole variable domain, remainder taken from reference TRBV19 and TRBJ1-3, is DGGITQSPKYLFRKEGQNVTLSCEQNLNHDAMYWYRQDPGQGLRLIYYSQIVNDFQKGDIAEGYSVSREKKESFPLTVTSAQKNPTAFYLCASRTTVNSGNTIYFGEGSWLTVV.

This clone appeared a single time. This rearrangement joins TRBV4-1 to TRBJ2-7; 10 bases are shared with TRBD2. CDR1 and CDR2 (germline): MGHRA, YSYEKL. After removal of 2 bases from V and 0 bases from J, the junction contained 4 bases not matched to a gene. The CDR3 length is 16 residues. CDR3 amino acids: CASSQPTSGVSYEQYF. In DNA form, the CDR3 reads TGCGCCAGCAGCCAACCTACTAGCGGGGTCTCCTACGAGCAGTACTTC.

This sequence joins TRBV7-9 and TRBJ1-1; D is undetermined. CDR3 length: 17 amino acids. Germline-derived CDR1 and CDR2 are SEHNR and FQNEAQ (reference sequence). V was trimmed by 5 bases and J by 0 bases, leaving 19 bases between them. The CDR3 DNA follows: TGTGCCAGCAGCCCCGGCGGGAGTTTTTCATTGAACACTGAAGCTTTCTTT. Protein: CASSPGGSFSLNTEAFF.

There are a few counts of this clone. The rearrangement joins TRBV7-9 to TRBJ2-2; D uncertain. Trimming stripped 5 bases from V and 7 bases from J, with 8 bases between. CDR3 length equals 12 residues. From germline, CDR1 is SEHNR and CDR2 FQNEAQ (reference sequence). CDR3 region: CASSRLRGELFF. In DNA form, the CDR3 reads TGTGCCAGCAGCAGACTGCGCGGGGAGCTGTTTTTT.

This chain uses TRBV14 with TRBJ2-1; the D gene is possibly TRBD2 (6 bases). Germline V CDR1 and CDR2: SGHDN, FVKESK. Between the trimmed V and J ends, which lost 0 bases and 7 bases, there was a span of 16 bases. There are 16 residues in the CDR3. The CDR3 DNA follows: TGTGCCAGCAGCCAAGATTGGAGGGCCTTGAGGAATGAGCAGTTCTTC. Encoded protein: CASSQDWRALRNEQFF.

The chain employs TRBV18 and TRBJ2-3; 8 nucleotides agree with TRBD1. Germline trimming cut 8 bases from V and 2 bases from J; bases unmatched to any gene: 12. The CDR3 totals 16 residues. CDR1 is KGHSH, CDR2 LQKENI, per germline. DNA of the CDR3: TGTGCCAGCCGAAGGGAGACAGGGGTTATCACAGATACGCAGTATTTT. Translating gives CASRRETGVITDTQYF.

V is TRBV4-1 and J is TRBJ1-5, with 7 nucleotides matching TRBD1. The CDR3 is 15 residues long. V was clipped by 4 bases and J by 7 bases; unmatched bases: 10. Germline V lookup: CDR1 MGHRA, CDR2 YSYEKL. DNA of the CDR3: TGCGCCAGCAGCCCCGGAAGAGGACAGGAACAGCCCCAGCATTTT. This gives the protein CASSPGRGQEQPQHF.